Reported below is one T cell receptor (beta chain). As originally analysed: For nucleated cells, counts were estimated from reference gene primer amplification. Here immunoSEQ multiplex PCR was the method, and the copy in TCRdb shows in-frame clones only, minus some. D and trimming were read from the DNA, whereas the V and J calls and clone size are those reported in that table. The table lists roughly 190,000 clones, 60% to 85% of them singletons, with roughly 8.7% in the top ten. CDR1 and CDR2 from the germline V gene are SNHLY and FYNNEI. Trimming pared 11 bases from V and 7 bases from J, leaving 15 bases between. The CDR3 has 13 residues. This entry is derived from a study of blood T cell repertoires in COVID-19. Study overall: Samples taken during acute and convalescent COVID-19 were collected in the United States, Italy and Spain. T cells, B-cell-depleted T cells, or PBMCs provided the cDNA or gDNA that served as material.

This clonotype was sampled from a woman between 50 and 59 years old with active or convalescent COVID-19. J is TRBJ1-6 and V is TRBV2; D is perhaps TRBD1 (6 bases). Material for sequencing was peripheral blood. The CDR3 bases are TGTGCCGGATCCGGGACACTCAATTCACCCCTCCACTTT. This encodes CAGSGTLNSPLHF.